Presented here are 2 T cell receptor beta chains from one specimen sequenced in a study of cytomegalovirus exposure and HLA in healthy donors. In the PCR, 60 Vbeta and 13 Jbeta primers were used. Clones were sequenced by immunoSEQ multiplex PCR, and TCRdb holds only the in-frame ones, with some missing. The data hold about 150,000 clones, with 70% to 90% observed a single time. The sequencing input was PBMCs. The origin of the receptors is a woman between 40 and 55 years old in good health and CMV-seropositive.

The rearrangement joins TRBV19 to TRBJ2-1, with 10 positions matching TRBD2. The CDR3 is 15 amino acids. Per the germline V gene, CDR1 is LNHDA and CDR2 is SQIVND (reference sequence). V trimming: 6 bases; J trimming: 8 bases; junction bases outside the gene matches: 10. As DNA, the CDR3 is TGTGCCAGTAGAAGCGGGGGGGCTATTAGGGATGAGCAGTTCTTC. Its translation: CASRSGGAIRDEQFF.

The genes are TRBV28 and TRBJ1-1; 9 nucleotides match TRBD1. This CDR3 is 16 amino acids long. V shed 5 bases, J shed 0 bases, and the junction held 7 bases outside the gene matches. CDR1 is MDHEN and CDR2 is SYDVKM in the germline V gene. The CDR3 sequence is CASSETGGFMNTEAFF. Written as DNA, the CDR3 is TGTGCCAGCAGTGAGACAGGGGGTTTCATGAACACTGAAGCTTTCTTT. Together with reference TRBV28 and TRBJ1-1, the CDR3 gives the full variable domain: DVKVTQSSRYLVKRTGEKVFLECVQDMDHENMFWYRQDPGLGLRLIYFSYDVKMKEKGDIPEGYSVSREKKERFSLILESASTNQTSMYLCASSETGGFMNTEAFFGQGTRLTVV.